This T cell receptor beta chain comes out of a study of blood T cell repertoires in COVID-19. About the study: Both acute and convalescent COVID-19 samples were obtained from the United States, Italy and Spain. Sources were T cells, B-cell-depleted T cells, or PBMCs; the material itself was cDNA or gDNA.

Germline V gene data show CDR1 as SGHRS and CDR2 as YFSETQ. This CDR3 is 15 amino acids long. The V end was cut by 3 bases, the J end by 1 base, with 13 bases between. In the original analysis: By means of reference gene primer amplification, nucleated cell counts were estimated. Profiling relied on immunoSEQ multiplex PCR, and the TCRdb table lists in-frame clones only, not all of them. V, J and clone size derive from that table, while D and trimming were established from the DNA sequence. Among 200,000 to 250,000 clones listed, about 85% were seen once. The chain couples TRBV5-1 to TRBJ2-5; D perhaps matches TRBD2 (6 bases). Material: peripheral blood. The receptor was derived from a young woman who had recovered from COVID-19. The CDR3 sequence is CASSYQRAGQETQYF. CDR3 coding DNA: TGCGCCAGCAGCTACCAGCGGGCGGGCCAAGAGACCCAGTACTTC.